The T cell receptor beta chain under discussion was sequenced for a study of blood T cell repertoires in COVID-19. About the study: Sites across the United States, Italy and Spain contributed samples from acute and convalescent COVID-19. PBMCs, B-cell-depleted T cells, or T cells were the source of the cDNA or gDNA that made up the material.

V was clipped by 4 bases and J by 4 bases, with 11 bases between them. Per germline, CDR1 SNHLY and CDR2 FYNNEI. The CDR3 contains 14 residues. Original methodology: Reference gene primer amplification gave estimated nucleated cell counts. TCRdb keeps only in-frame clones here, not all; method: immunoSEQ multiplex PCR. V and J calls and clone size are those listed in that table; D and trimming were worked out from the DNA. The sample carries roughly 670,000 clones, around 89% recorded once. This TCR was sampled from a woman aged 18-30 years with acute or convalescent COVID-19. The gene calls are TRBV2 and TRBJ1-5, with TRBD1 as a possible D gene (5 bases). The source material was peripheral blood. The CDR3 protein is CASSVGGNNQPQHF. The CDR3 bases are TGTGCCAGCAGTGTGGGGGGGAATAATCAGCCCCAGCATTTT.